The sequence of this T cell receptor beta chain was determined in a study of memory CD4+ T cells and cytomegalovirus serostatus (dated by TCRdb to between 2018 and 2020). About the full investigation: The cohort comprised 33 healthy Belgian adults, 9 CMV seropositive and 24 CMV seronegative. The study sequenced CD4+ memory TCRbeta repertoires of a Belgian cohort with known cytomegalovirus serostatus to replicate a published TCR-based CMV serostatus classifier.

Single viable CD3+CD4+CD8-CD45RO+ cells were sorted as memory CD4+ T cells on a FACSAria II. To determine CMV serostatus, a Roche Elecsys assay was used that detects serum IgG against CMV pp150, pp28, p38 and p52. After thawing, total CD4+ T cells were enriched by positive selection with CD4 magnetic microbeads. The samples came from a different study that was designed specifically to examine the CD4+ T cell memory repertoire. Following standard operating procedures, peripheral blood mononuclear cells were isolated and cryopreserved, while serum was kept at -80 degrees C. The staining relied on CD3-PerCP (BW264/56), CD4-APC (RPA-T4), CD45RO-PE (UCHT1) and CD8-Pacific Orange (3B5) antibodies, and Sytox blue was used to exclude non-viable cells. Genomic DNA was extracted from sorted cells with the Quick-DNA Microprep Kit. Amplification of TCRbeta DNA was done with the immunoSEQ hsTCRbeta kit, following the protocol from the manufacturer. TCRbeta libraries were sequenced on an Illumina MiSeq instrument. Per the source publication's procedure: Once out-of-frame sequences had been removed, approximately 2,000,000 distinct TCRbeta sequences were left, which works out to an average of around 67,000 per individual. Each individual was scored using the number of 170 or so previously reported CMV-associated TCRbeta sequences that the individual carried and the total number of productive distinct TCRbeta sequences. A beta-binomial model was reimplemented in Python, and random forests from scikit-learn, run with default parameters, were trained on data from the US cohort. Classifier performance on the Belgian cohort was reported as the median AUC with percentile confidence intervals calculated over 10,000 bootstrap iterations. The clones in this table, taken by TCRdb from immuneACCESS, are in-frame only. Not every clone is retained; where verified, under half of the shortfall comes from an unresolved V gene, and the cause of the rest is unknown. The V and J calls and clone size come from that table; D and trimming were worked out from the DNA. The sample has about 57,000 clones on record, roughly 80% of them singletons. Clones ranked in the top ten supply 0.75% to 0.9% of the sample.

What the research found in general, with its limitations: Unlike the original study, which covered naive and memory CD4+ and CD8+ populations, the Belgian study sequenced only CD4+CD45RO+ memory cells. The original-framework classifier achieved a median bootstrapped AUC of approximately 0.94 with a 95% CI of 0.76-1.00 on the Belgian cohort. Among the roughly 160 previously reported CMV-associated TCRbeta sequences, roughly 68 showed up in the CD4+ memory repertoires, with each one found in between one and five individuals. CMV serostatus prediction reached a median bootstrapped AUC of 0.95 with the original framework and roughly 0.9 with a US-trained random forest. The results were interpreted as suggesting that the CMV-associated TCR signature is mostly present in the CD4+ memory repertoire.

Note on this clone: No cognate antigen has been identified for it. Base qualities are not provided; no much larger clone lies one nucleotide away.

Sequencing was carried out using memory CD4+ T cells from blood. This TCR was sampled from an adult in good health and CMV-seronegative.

In nucleotides, the sequence is TGTGCCAGCAGTGAACACCGTCCTAGCGGGAGGGCCACCGGCTCCTACAATGAGCAGTTCTTC. Its protein reads: CASSEHRPSGRATGSYNEQFF. Recombination connected TRBV2 to TRBJ2-1; TRBD2 lines up with 12 middle nucleotides. The cysteine opens and the phenylalanine closes a CDR3 of 21 amino acids. Left in the record is the CDR3 DNA by itself, 63 bases read in frame from the first base. V is cut back by 2 bases and J by 0 bases, with 14 bases in the junction unmatched. From the germline V gene, CDR1 is SNHLY and CDR2 is FYNNEI.